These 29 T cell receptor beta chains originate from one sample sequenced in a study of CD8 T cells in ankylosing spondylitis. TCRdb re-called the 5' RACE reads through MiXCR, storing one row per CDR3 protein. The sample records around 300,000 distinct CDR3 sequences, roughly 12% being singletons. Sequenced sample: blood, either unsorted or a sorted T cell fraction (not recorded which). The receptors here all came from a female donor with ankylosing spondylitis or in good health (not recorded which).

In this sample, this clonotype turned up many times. The CDR3 DNA reads as TGCAGTGCTACCGGGTGGATGGGGGACAGGATCACAGATACGCAGTATTTT. Amino acids: CSATGWMGDRITDTQYF. The rearrangement joins TRBV20-1 to TRBJ2-3, with 8 bases lining up with TRBD1. Unmatched junction bases numbered 14, after V lost 4 bases and J lost 2 bases. Germline V gene data show CDR1 as DFQATT and CDR2 as SNEGSKA (reference sequence). The CDR3 sequence is 17 residues long.

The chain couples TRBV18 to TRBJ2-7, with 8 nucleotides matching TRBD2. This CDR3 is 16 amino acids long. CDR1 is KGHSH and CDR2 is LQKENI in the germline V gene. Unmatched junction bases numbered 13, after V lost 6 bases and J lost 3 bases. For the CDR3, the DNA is TGTGCCAGCTCCCCCCTTGGTGCGGGAGGTGGCTACGAGCAGTACTTC. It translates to CASSPLGAGGGYEQYF.

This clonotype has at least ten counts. The CDR3 DNA sequence: TGTGCCAGCAGCGCCAGGGGCAATGAGCAGTTCTTC. This translates into CASSARGNEQFF. The chain employs TRBV7-2 and TRBJ2-1; tentatively, D is TRBD1 (6 bases). The CDR3 runs to 12 residues. Germline CDR1 reads SGHTA; CDR2 reads FQGNSA. The V end was cut by 5 bases, the J end by 6 bases, with 8 bases between.

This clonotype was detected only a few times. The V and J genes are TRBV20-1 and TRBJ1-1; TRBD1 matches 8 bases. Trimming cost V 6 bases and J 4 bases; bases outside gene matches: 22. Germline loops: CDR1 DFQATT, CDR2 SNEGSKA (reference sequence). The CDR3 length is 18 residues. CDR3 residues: CSAPPVRQGRATGTEAFF. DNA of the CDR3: TGCAGTGCCCCCCCGGTGAGACAGGGGCGGGCGACGGGCACTGAAGCTTTCTTT.

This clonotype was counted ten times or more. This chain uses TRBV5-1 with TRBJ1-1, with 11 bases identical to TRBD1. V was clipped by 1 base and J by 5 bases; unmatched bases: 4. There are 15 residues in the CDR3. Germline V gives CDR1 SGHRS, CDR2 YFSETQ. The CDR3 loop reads CASSLTGQGGTEAFF. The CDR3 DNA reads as TGCGCCAGCAGCTTGACGGGACAGGGGGGGACTGAAGCTTTCTTT.

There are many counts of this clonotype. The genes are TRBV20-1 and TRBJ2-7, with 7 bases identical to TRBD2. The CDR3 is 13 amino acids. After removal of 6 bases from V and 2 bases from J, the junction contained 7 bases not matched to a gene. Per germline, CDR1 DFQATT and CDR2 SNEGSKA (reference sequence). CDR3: CSAPRGVTYEQYF. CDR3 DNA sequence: TGCAGTGCCCCTCGGGGGGTCACCTACGAGCAGTACTTC.

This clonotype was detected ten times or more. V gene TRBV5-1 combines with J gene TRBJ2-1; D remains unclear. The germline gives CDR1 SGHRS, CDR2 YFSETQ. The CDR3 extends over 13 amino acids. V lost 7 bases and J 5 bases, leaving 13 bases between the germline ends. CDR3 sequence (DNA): TGCGCCAGCGGCGAAGGCAGCCACAATGAGCAGTTCTTC. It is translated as CASGEGSHNEQFF.

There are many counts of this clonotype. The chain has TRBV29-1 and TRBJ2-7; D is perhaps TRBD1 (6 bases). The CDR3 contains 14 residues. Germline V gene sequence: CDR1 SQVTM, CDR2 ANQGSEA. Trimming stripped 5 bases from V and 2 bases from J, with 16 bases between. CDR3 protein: CSVQFRGPTYEQYF. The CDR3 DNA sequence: TGCAGCGTTCAGTTCAGGGGCCCCACCTACGAGCAGTACTTC.

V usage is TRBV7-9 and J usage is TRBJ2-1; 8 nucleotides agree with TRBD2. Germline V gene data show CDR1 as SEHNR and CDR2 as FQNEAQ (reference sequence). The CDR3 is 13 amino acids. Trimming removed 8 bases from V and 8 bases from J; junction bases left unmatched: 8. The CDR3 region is CASAREGLYEQFF. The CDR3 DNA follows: TGTGCCAGCGCCCGGGAGGGCCTCTATGAGCAGTTCTTC. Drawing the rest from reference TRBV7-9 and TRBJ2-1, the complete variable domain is DTGVSQNPRHKITKRGQNVTFRCDPISEHNRLYWYRQTLGQGPEFLTYFQNEAQLEKSRLLSDRFSAERPKGSFSTLEIQRTEQGDSAMYLCASAREGLYEQFFGPGTRLTVL.

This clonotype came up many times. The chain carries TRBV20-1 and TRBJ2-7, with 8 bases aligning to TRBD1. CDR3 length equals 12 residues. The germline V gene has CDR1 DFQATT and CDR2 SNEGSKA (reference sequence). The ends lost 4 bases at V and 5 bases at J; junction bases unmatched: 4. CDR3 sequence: CSATDRENEQYF. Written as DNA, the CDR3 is TGCAGTGCTACGGACAGGGAGAACGAGCAGTACTTC.

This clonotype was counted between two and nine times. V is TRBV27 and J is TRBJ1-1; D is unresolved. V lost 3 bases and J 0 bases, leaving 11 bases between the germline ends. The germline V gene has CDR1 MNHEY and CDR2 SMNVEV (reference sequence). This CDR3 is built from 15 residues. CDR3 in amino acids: CASSFYGEMNTEAFF. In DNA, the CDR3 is TGTGCCAGCAGTTTTTACGGTGAGATGAACACTGAAGCTTTCTTT.

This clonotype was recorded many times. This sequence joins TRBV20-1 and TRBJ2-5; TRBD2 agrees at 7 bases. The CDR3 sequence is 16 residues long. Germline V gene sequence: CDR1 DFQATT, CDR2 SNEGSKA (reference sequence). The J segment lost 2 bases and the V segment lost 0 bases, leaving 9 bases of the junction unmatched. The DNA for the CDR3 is TGCAGTGCTAGAGAAGAGGGTGTGGGGGGGCAAGAGACCCAGTACTTC. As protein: CSAREEGVGGQETQYF.

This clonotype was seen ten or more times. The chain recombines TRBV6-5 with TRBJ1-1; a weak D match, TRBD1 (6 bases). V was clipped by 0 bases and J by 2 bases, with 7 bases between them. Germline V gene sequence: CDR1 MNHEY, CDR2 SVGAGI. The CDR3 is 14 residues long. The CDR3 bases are TGTGCCAGCAGTTACTCAGGGGGAAACACTGAAGCTTTCTTT. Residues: CASSYSGGNTEAFF.

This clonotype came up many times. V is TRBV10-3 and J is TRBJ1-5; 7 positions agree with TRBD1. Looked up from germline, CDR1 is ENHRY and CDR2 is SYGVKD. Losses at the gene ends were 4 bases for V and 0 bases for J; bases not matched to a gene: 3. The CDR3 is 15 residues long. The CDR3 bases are TGTGCCATCAGTGGGGACAGATTTAGCAATCAGCCCCAGCATTTT. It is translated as CAISGDRFSNQPQHF.

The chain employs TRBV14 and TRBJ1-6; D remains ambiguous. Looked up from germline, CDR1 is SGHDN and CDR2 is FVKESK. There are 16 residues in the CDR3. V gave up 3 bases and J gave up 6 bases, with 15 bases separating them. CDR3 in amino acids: CASSQLPRGSNSPLHF. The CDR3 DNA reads TGTGCCAGCAGCCAGCTCCCCCGGGGAAGTAATTCACCCCTCCACTTT.

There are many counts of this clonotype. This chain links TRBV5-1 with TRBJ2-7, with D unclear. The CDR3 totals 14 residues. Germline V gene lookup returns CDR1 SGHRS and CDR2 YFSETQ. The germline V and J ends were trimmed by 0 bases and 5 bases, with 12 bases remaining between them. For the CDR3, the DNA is TGCGCCAGCAGCTTGGGGAAACTTTACCACGAGCAGTACTTC. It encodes CASSLGKLYHEQYF.

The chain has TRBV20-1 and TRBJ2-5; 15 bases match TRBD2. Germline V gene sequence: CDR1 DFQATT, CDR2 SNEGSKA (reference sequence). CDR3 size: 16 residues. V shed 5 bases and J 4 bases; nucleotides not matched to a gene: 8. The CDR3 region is CSAGTSGGLTRETQYF. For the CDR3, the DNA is TGCAGTGCTGGGACTAGCGGGGGGTTGACGAGAGAGACCCAGTACTTC.

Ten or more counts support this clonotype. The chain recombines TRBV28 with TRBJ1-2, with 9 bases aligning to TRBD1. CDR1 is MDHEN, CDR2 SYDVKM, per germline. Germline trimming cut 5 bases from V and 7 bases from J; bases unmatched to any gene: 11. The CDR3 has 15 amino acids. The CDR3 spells CASSTGTGLPRGYTF. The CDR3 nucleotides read TGTGCCAGCAGTACCGGGACAGGGCTTCCGCGTGGCTACACCTTC.

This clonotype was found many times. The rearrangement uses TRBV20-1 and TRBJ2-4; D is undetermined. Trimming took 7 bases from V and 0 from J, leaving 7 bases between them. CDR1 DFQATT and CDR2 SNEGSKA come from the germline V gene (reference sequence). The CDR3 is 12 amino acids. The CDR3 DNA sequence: TGCAGTGGGGGATTAGCCAAAAACATTCAGTACTTC. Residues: CSGGLAKNIQYF.

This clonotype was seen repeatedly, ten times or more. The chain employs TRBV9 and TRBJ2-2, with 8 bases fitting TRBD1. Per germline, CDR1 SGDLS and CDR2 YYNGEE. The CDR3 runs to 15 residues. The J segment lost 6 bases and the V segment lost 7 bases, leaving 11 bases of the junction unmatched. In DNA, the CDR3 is TGTGCCAGCCACTCGGACAGGGCGCCCTCCGGGGAGCTGTTTTTT. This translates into CASHSDRAPSGELFF.

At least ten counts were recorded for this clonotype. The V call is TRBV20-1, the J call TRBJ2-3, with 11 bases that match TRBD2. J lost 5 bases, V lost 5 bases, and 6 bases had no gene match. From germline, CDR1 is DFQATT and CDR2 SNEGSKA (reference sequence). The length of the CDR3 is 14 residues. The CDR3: CSAHSGRAGDTQYF. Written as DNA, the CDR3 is TGCAGTGCTCATAGCGGGAGGGCCGGAGATACGCAGTATTTT.

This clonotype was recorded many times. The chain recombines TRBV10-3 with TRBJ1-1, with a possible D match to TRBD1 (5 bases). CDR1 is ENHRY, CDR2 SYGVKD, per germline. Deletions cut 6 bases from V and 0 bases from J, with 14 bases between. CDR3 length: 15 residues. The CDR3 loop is CAIRETERLNTEAFF. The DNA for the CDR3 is TGTGCCATCAGAGAGACAGAGAGGTTGAACACTGAAGCTTTCTTT.

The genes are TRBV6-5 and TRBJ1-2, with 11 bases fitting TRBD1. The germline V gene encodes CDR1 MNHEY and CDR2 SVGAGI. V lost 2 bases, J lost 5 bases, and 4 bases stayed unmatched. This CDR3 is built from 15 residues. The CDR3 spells CASSYRDRGSYGYTF. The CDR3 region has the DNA TGTGCCAGCAGTTACAGGGACAGGGGGTCGTATGGCTACACCTTC.

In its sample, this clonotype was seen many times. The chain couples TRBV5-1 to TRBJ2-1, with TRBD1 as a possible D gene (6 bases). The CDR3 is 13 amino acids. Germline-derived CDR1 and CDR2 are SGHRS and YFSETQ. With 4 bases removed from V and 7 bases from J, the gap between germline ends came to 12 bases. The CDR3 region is CASSADTGNEQFF. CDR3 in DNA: TGCGCCAGCAGCGCGGATACAGGGAATGAGCAGTTCTTC.

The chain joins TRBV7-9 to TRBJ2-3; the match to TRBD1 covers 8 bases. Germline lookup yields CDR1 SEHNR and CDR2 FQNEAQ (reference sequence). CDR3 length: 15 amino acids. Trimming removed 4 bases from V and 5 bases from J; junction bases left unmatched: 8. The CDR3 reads CASSSPGQGEDTQYF. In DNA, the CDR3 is TGTGCCAGCAGCTCACCCGGACAGGGTGAAGATACGCAGTATTTT.

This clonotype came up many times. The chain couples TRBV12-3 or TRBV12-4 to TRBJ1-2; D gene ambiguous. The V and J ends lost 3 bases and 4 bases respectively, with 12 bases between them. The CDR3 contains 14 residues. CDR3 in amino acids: CASSFNPHIYGYTF. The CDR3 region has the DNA TGTGCCAGCAGTTTTAATCCCCACATCTATGGCTACACCTTC.

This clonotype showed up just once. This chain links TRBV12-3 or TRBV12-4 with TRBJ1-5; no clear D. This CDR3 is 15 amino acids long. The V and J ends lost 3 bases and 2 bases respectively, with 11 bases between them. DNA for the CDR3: TGTGCCAGCAGTTTCTCGCCGGGTCGCAATCAGCCCCAGCATTTT. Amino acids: CASSFSPGRNQPQHF.

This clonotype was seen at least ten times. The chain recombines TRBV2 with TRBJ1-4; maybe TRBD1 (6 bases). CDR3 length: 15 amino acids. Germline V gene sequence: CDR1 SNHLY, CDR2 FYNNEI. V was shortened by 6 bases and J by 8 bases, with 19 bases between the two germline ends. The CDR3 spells CASRYDTGREEKLFF. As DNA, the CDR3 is TGTGCCAGCAGATACGACACAGGGAGAGAAGAAAAACTGTTTTTT.

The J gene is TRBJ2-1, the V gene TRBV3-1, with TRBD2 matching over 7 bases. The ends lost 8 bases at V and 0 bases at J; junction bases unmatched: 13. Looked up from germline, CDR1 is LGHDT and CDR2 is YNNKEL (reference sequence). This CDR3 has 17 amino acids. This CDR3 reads CASCPGRGRGSYNEQFF. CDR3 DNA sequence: TGTGCCAGCTGCCCAGGGCGTGGGAGGGGCTCCTACAATGAGCAGTTCTTC.